Shown below are 3 T cell receptor beta chains from a single sample sequenced in a study of cytomegalovirus exposure and HLA in healthy donors (TCRdb year 2017). Library method: the immunoSEQ multiplex PCR assay. The multiplex PCR relied on a mix of 60 forward primers for TCR Vbeta segments and 13 reverse primers for TCR Jbeta segments. This immuneACCESS table, as held by TCRdb, lists in-frame sequences with V and J called but not all clones. Of the missing ones, under half trace to an unresolved V gene in checked studies; the others have no known cause. This sample is represented by about 160,000 clones; under 85% of them were singletons. The ten largest clones take up about 4% of the sample. Specimen: PBMCs. Every receptor here comes from a man aged 45 to 65 in good health and CMV-seropositive.

This clone was detected once. The chain carries TRBV15 and TRBJ2-7; a weak D match, TRBD2 (6 bases). This CDR3 is 14 amino acids long. V lost 8 bases, J lost 0 bases, and 14 bases lay in between. Germline CDR1 and CDR2: LNHNV and YYDKDF (reference sequence). CDR3 DNA: TGTGCCACCCAGGACGGGGGACGCTCCTACGAGCAGTACTTC. Amino acids: CATQDGGRSYEQYF.

The chain combines TRBV7-2 with TRBJ2-2; tentatively, D is TRBD1 (6 bases). The CDR3 contains 14 residues. Germline-derived CDR1 and CDR2 are SGHTA and FQGNSA. V was shortened by 5 bases and J by 4 bases, with 11 bases between the two germline ends. The CDR3 sequence is CASSQTGTTGELFF. CDR3 nucleotides: TGTGCCAGCAGCCAAACAGGGACCACCGGGGAGCTGTTTTTT. The full variable domain, its missing parts supplied by reference TRBV7-2 and TRBJ2-2, is GAGVSQSPSNKVTEKGKDVELRCDPISGHTALYWYRQSLGQGLEFLIYFQGNSAPDKSGLPSDRFSAERTGGSVSTLTIQRTQQEDSAVYLCASSQTGTTGELFFGEGSRLTVL.

This sequence joins TRBV11-2 and TRBJ2-5; unclear D gene. This CDR3 is built from 15 residues. Trimming stripped 5 bases from V and 5 bases from J, with 18 bases between. The germline V gene encodes CDR1 SGHAT and CDR2 FQNNGV. CDR3 nucleotide sequence: TGTGCCAGCAGCCCGTGGGCCTCCTCATCGGAGACCCAGTACTTC. Translation: CASSPWASSSETQYF.